In this sample, the clone carrying this T cell receptor beta chain turned up a few times. This sample was taken from a study of T-cell memory formation after mild COVID-19. Germline values: CDR1 SGHRS, CDR2 YFSETQ. V lost 6 bases and J lost 4; bases outside the gene matches: 7. The CDR3 is made up of 16 amino acids. TCRdb redid the calling of the 5' RACE reads with MiXCR, one entry per CDR3 protein. This sample has about 470,000 distinct CDR3 sequences, with roughly 25% found just once. Specimen: PBMCs or a T cell subset sorted from them (not recorded which). The chain carries TRBV5-1 and TRBJ2-3; 14 positions agree with TRBD2. The sequence derives from an adult woman who had mild COVID-19 (a few samples of this study predate the infection). Cell type and time point are not known. CDR3 amino acids: CASTPPGLAGADTQYF. CDR3 DNA sequence: TGCGCCAGCACCCCTCCGGGACTAGCGGGGGCAGATACGCAGTATTTT.